This T cell receptor (beta chain) appears in the sequencing data of a study of memory CD4+ T cells and cytomegalovirus serostatus. The assay was immunoSEQ multiplex PCR, and TCRdb's table has in-frame clones only and misses some. The table shows 55,000 or so clones, with about 80% occurring only once. Single viable CD3+CD4+CD8-CD45RO+ cells were sorted as the memory CD4+ T cells. Looked up from germline, CDR1 is LNHNV and CDR2 is YYDKDF (reference sequence). Trimming took 3 bases from V and 7 from J, leaving 9 bases between them. The CDR3 contains 12 residues. The specimen was memory CD4+ T cells from blood. This TCR was recovered from an adult in good health and CMV-seropositive. V usage is TRBV15 and J usage is TRBJ1-2; D ambiguous. The DNA of the CDR3 is TGTGCCACCAGCAGGGCTTTAGTTGGCTACACCTTC. Translation gives CATSRALVGYTF.